The clone carrying this T cell receptor (beta chain) was counted only a few times. The antigen is unknown. The data were taken from a study of T cells after yellow fever vaccination. Conversion of TCR transcripts into cDNA relied on 5'RACE template switching, which added a universal primer site and UMIs. Via MiXCR, TCRdb re-called the 5' RACE reads, giving one row per CDR3 protein. The data contain a few hundred thousand distinct CDR3 sequences, about 4% of them seen just once; the ten biggest clones take up approximately 24%. The V end lost 2 bases, the J end lost 4 bases, and 4 bases lay between the germline ends. The CDR3 runs to 11 residues. Germline V gives CDR1 SGHDT, CDR2 YYEEEE. Broader study findings: Clonotypes shared by both compartments, CD4 and CD8, made up a small share.

The genes are TRBV5-6 and TRBJ2-7; D unresolved. The sample here was PBMCs, taken 5 days after the yellow fever booster vaccination. The receptor's source is a young man who received the YFV17D yellow fever vaccine. In DNA, the CDR3 is TGTGCCAGCAGCTTTCAATACGAGCAGTACTTC. Amino acid sequence: CASSFQYEQYF.